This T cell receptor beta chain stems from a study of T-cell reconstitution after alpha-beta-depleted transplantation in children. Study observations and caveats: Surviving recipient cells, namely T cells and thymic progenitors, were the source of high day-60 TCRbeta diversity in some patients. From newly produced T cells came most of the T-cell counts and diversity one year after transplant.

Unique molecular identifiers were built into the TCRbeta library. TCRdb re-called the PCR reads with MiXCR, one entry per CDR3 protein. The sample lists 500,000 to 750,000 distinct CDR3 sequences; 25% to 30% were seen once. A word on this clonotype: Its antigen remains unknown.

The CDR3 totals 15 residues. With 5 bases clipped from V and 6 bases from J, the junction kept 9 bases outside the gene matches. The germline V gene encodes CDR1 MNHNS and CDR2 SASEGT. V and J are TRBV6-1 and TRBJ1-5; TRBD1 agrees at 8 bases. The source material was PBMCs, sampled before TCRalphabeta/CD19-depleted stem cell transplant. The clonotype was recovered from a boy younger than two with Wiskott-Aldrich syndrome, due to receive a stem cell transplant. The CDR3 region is CASSPRGRFGQPQHF. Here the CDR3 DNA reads TGTGCCAGCAGTCCCAGGGGGCGCTTTGGTCAGCCCCAGCATTTT.